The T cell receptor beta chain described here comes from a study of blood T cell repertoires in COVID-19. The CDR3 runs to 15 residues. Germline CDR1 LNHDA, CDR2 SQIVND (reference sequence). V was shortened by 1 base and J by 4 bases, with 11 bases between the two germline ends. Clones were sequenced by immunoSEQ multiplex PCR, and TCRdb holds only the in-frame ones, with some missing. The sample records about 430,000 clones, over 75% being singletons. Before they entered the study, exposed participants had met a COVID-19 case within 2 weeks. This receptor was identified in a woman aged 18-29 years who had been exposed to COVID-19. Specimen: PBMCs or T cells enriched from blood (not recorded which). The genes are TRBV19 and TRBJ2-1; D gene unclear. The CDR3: CASSIVGPQYNEQFF. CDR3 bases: TGTGCCAGTAGTATAGTGGGCCCACAATACAATGAGCAGTTCTTC.